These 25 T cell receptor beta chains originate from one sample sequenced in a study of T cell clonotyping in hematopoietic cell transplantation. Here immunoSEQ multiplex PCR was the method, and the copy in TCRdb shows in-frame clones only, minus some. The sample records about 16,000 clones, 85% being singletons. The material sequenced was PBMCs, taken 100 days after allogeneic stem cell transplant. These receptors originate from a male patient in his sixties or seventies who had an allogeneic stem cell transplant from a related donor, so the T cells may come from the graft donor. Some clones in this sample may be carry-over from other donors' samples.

CDR3 in DNA: TGTGCCAGCAGTTTATCGAGCACAGATACGCAGTATTTT. This encodes CASSLSSTDTQYF. The chain links TRBV28 to TRBJ2-3; no clear D gene. V was pared by 1 base and J by 0 bases, with 2 bases between. The CDR3 loop spans 13 amino acids. The germline CDR1 and CDR2 sequences are MDHEN and SYDVKM.

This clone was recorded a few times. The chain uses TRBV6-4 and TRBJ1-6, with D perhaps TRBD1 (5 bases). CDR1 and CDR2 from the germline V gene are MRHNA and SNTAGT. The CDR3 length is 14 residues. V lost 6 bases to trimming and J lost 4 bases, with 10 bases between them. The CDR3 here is CASSLTVYNSPLHF. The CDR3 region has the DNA TGTGCCAGCAGCTTGACAGTTTATAATTCACCCCTCCACTTT.

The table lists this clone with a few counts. The DNA of the CDR3 is TGTGCCAGCAGCTTAGCTAGAGGGATCGGCAATCAGCCCCAGCATTTT. Protein product: CASSLARGIGNQPQHF. This rearrangement joins TRBV7-8 to TRBJ1-5; D gene ambiguous. Trimming removed 0 bases at V and 2 bases at J, with 11 bases between. The germline gives CDR1 SGHVS, CDR2 FQNEAQ. The CDR3 sequence is 16 residues long.

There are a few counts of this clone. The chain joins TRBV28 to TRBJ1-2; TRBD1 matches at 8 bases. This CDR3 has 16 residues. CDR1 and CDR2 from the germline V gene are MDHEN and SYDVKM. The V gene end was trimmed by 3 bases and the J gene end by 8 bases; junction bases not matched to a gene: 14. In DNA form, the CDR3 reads TGTGCCAGCAGTTTCCACCCTTTCCAGGGGGCACGAGGCTACACCTTC. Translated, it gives CASSFHPFQGARGYTF.

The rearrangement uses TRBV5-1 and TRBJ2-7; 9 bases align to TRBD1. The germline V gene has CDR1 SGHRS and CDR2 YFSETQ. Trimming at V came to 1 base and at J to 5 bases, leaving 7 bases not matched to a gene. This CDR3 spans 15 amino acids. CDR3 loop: CASSLFGGQGHEQYF. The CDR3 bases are TGCGCCAGCAGCTTGTTCGGGGGACAGGGCCACGAGCAGTACTTC.

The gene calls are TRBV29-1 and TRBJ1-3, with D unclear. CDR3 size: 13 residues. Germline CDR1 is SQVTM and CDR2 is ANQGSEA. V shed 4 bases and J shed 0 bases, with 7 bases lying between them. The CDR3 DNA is TGCAGCGTTGTATCCTCCTCTGGAAACACCATATATTTT. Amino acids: CSVVSSSGNTIYF. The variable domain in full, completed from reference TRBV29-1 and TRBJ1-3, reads SAVISQKPSRDICQRGTSLTIQCQVDSQVTMMFWYRQQPGQSLTLIATANQGSEATYESGFVIDKFPISRPNLTFSTLTVSNMSPEDSSIYLCSVVSSSGNTIYFGEGSWLTVV.

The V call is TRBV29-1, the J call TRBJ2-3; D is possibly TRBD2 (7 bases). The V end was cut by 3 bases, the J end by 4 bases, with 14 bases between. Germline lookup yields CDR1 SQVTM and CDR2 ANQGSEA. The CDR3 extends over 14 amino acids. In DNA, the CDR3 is TGCAGCGTTGAGGGGGGGCGTCGGGCAGATACGCAGTATTTT. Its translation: CSVEGGRRADTQYF.

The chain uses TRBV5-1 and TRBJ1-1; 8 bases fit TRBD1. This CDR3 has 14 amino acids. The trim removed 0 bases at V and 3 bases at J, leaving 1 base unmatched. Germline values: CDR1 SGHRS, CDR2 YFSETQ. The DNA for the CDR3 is TGCGCCAGCAGCTTGGGACAGGGGTACACTGAAGCTTTCTTT. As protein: CASSLGQGYTEAFF.

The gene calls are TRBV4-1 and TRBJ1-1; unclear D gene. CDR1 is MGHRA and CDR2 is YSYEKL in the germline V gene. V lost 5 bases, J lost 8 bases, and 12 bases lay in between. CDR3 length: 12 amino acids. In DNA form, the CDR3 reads TGCGCCAGCAGCTTTGGACGCCGAGAAGCTTTCTTT. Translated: CASSFGRREAFF.

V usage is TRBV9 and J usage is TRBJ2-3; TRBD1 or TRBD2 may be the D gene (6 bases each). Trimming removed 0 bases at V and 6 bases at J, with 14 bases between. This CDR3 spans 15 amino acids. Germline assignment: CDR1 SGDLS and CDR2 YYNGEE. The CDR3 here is CASSVAVQGRDTQYF. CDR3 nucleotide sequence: TGTGCCAGCAGCGTAGCGGTCCAGGGGAGGGATACGCAGTATTTT.

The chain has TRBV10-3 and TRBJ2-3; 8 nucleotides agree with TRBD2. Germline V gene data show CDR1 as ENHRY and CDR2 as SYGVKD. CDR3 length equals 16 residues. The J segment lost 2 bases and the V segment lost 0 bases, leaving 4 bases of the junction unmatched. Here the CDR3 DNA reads TGTGCCATCAGTGAGTCCAGGCGGGGGGACACAGATACGCAGTATTTT. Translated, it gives CAISESRRGDTDTQYF.

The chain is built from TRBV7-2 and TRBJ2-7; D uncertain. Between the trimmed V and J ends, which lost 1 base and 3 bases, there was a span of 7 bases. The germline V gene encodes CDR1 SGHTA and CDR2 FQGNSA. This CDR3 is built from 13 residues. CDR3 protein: CASSLGIGYEQYF. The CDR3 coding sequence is TGTGCCAGCAGCTTAGGGATTGGCTACGAGCAGTACTTC.

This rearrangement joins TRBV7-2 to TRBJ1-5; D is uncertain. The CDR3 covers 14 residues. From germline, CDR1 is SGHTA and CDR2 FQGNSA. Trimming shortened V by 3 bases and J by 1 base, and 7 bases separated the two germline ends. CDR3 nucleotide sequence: TGTGCCAGCAGCTTGTCACCCAGCAATCAGCCCCAGCATTTT. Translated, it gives CASSLSPSNQPQHF.

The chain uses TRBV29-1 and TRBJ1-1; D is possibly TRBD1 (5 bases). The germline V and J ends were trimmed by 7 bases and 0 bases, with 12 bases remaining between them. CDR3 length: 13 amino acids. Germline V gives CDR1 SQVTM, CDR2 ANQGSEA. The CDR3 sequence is CSAQQALNTEAFF. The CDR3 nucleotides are TGCAGCGCCCAACAGGCGCTGAACACTGAAGCTTTCTTT. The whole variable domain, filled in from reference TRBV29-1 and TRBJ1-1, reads SAVISQKPSRDICQRGTSLTIQCQVDSQVTMMFWYRQQPGQSLTLIATANQGSEATYESGFVIDKFPISRPNLTFSTLTVSNMSPEDSSIYLCSAQQALNTEAFFGQGTRLTVV.

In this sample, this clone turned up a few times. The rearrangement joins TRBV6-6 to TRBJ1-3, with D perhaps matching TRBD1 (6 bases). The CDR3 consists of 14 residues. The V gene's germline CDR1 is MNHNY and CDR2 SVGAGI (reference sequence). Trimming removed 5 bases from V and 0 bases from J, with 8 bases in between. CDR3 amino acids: CASSGGRSGNTIYF. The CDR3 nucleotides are TGTGCCAGCAGTGGGGGGCGCTCTGGAAACACCATATATTTT.

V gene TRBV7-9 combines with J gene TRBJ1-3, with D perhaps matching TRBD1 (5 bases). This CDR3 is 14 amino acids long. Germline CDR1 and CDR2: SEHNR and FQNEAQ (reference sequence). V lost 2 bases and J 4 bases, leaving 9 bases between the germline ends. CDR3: CASSLIGAGNTIYF. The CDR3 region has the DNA TGTGCCAGCAGCTTAATAGGGGCGGGAAACACCATATATTTT.

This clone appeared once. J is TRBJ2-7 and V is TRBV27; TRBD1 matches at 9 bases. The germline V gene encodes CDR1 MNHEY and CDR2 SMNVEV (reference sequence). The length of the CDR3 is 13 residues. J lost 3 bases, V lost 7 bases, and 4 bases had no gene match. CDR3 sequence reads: CASTGQGNYEQYF. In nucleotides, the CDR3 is TGTGCCAGCACAGGACAGGGGAACTACGAGCAGTACTTC.

The CDR3 coding sequence is TGTGCCTGGAGTCGGGGGCAGGAAAATGGCTACACCTTC. This encodes CAWSRGQENGYTF. The chain links TRBV30 to TRBJ1-2, with D possibly matching TRBD1 (6 bases). The V gene lost 2 bases and the J gene lost 6 bases, with 13 bases spanning the gap. The CDR3 spans 13 residues. Germline V CDR1 and CDR2: GTSNPN, SVGIG (reference sequence).

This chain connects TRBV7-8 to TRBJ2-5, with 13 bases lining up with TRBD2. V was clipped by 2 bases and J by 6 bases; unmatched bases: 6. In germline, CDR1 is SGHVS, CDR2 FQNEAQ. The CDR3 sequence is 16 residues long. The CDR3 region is CASSLQLAGGRQTQYF. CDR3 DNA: TGTGCCAGCAGCTTACAACTAGCGGGGGGGCGGCAGACCCAGTACTTC. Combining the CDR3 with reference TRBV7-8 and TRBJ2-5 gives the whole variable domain GAGVSQSPRYKVAKRGQDVALRCDPISGHVSLFWYQQALGQGPEFLTYFQNEAQLDKSGLPSDRFFAERPEGSVSTLKIQRTQQEDSAVYLCASSLQLAGGRQTQYFGPGTRLLVL.

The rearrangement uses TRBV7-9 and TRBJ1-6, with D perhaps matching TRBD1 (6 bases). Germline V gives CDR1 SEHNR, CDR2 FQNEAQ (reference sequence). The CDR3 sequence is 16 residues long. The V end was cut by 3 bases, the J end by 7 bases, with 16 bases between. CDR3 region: CASSFSRGSRNSPLHF. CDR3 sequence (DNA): TGTGCCAGCAGCTTTAGCAGGGGTTCGAGAAATTCACCCCTCCACTTT. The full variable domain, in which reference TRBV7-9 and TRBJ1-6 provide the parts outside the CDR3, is DTGVSQNPRHKITKRGQNVTFRCDPISEHNRLYWYRQTLGQGPEFLTYFQNEAQLEKSRLLSDRFSAERPKGSFSTLEIQRTEQGDSAMYLCASSFSRGSRNSPLHFGNGTRLTVT.

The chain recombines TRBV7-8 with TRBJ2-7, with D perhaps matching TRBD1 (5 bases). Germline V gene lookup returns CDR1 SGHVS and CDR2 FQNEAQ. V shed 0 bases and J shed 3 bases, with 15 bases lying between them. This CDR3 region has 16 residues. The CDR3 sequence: CASSLAGRAGHYEQYF. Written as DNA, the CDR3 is TGTGCCAGCAGCTTAGCGGGCAGGGCTGGCCACTACGAGCAGTACTTC.

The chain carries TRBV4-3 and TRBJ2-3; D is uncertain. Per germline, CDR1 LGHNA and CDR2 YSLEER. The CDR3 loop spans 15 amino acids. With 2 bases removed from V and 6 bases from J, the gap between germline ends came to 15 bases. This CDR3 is CASSQSLRVWDTQYF. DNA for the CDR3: TGCGCCAGCAGCCAAAGTTTAAGGGTATGGGATACGCAGTATTTT.

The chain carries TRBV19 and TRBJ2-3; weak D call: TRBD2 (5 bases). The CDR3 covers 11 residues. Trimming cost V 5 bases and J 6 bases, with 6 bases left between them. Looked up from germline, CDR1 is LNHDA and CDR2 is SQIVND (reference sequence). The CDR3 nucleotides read TGTGCCAGTAGTGGCGGGGATACGCAGTATTTT. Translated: CASSGGDTQYF.

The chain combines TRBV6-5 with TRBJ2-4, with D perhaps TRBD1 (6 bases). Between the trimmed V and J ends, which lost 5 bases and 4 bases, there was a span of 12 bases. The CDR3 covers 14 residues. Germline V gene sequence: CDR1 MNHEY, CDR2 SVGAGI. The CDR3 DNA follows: TGTGCCAGCAGTCAGGACAGTGGAAAAAACATTCAGTACTTC. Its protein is CASSQDSGKNIQYF.

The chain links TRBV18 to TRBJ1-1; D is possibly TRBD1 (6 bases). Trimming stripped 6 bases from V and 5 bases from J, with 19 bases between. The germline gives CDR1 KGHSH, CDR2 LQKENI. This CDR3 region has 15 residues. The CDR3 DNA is TGTGCCAGCTCGGAGCTCATTGGGGGGCTTACTGAAGCTTTCTTT. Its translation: CASSELIGGLTEAFF.